This T cell receptor (beta chain) was found in a study of Ad26.COV2.S vaccination and SARS-CoV-2 variants. In the study overall: COV1001, an Ad26.COV2.S trial, supplied this vaccine-arm donor. General study points: Spike-specific CD8+ and CD4+ T cell responses reportedly showed substantial breadth after vaccination.

The protocol was immunoSEQ multiplex PCR, while the TCRdb copy is restricted to in-frame clones and leaves out a portion. The sample holds 300,000 to 400,000 clones, 88% seen once. Treatment here: about 20 received Ad26.COV2.S at low or high dose, single or two shots; roughly 5 received placebo; per-sample allocation not given. Specimen acquisition occurred on day 63 following the initial vaccine or placebo injection. An Ad26 vector carrying the Wuhan-strain SARS-CoV-2 spike served as the vaccine. Germline V gene sequence: CDR1 LGHNA, CDR2 YSLEER. Trimming at V came to 0 bases and at J to 8 bases, leaving 7 bases not matched to a gene. The CDR3 contains 17 residues. Points on this clone: Antigen: not known.

The receptor was isolated from a person between 18 and 65 years old who received the Ad26.COV2.S COVID-19 vaccine or a placebo. The sequencing used peripheral blood, collected in a trial of Ad26.COV2.S vaccine versus placebo. The rearrangement joins TRBV4-3 to TRBJ1-4; TRBD1 aligns across 12 bases. The CDR3 protein is CASSQDPGQGAREKLFF. CDR3 nucleotides: TGCGCCAGCAGCCAAGATCCGGGACAGGGGGCTCGAGAAAAACTGTTTTTT.